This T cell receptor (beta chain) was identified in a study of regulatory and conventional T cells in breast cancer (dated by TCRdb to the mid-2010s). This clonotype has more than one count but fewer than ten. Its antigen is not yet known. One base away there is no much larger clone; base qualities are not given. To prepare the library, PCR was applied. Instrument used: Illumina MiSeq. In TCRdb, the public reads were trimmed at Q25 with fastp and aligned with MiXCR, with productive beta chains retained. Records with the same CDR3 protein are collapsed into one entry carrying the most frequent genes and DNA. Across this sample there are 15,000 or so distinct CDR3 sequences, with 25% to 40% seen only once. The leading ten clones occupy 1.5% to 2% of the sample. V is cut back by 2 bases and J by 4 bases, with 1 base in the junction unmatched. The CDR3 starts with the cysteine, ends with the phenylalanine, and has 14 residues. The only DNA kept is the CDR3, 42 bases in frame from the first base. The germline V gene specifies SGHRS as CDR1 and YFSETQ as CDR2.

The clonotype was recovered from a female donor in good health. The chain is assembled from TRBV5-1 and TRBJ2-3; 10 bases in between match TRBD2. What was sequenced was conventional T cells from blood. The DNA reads TGCGCCAGCAGCTTAGGACTAGCGGCAGATACGCAGTATTTT. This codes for CASSLGLAADTQYF.